This TCR beta chain was recovered during a study of spatial heterogeneity in lung cancer. MiXCR, run by TCRdb on the 5' RACE reads, gives a single entry per CDR3 protein. The profile shows around 100,000 distinct CDR3 sequences, 4% to 4.5% of them singletons. This clonotype was recorded at least ten times. What it binds is not known. The time point here: sample taken at primary tumor resection. Study findings and constraints: For expanded intratumoral alpha and beta TCRs, counts tracked tumor mutation counts. Ubiquitous and regional nonsynonymous mutations were tracked by counts of ubiquitous and regional expanded TCRs, respectively.

Trimming left V 5 bases short and J 1 base short, with 18 bases between. CDR1 and CDR2 from the germline V gene are MDHEN and SYDVKM. This CDR3 spans 16 amino acids. The sample in question was lung tumor tissue, obtained at surgery. This sequence originates from a male donor with early-stage non-small cell lung cancer. This chain connects TRBV28 to TRBJ2-7; maybe TRBD1 (6 bases). CDR3 amino acids: CASSIHRVGISYEQYF. The CDR3 region has the DNA TGTGCCAGCAGTATACACAGGGTGGGGATATCCTACGAGCAGTACTTC.